The clone carrying this T cell receptor (beta chain) was seen repeatedly, ten times or more. Germline CDR1 reads MDHEN; CDR2 reads SYDVKM. The ends were cut back, 5 bases at V and 2 bases at J, with 16 bases in the middle. CDR3 size: 15 residues. Sample time point: before trial treatment. This specimen comes from a study of low-dose radiotherapy and immunotherapy resistance in tumors. Looking at the study overall: Fractions of 1 Gy went to Cohort 2 every two weeks, for 13 Gy over 26 weeks. Each two-week cycle included intravenous cyclophosphamide 200 mg/m2, given one day before radiation and immunotherapy.

TRAV- and TRBV-specific primers primed first-strand cDNA, covering alpha and beta chains. It was with a constant-region primer and a V-primer adapter that TCRs were amplified over around 19 PCR cycles. A single record per CDR3 protein comes from TCRdb applying MiXCR to the reads. The profile covers about 82,000 distinct CDR3 sequences, with about 20% appearing a single time and about 5.9% taken by the ten largest. This receptor was obtained from a male donor with prostate cancer. The chain links TRBV28 to TRBJ2-7; D may be TRBD2 (6 bases). The sample consisted of PBMCs, taken before treatment. The CDR3 loop reads CASSPPRGYAYEQYF. The CDR3 nucleotides are TGTGCCAGCAGTCCCCCCCGGGGGTATGCCTACGAGCAGTACTTC. Together with reference TRBV28 and TRBJ2-7, the CDR3 gives the full variable domain: DVKVTQSSRYLVKRTGEKVFLECVQDMDHENMFWYRQDPGLGLRLIYFSYDVKMKEKGDIPEGYSVSREKKERFSLILESASTNQTSMYLCASSPPRGYAYEQYFGPGTRLTVT.